Below are 7 T cell receptor beta chains sequenced from a single sample in a study of blood T cell repertoires in COVID-19. Clones were read by immunoSEQ multiplex PCR, and TCRdb kept only the in-frame ones, dropping some. The profile shows under 200,000 clones, 70% to 90% of them singletons. Sequencing was carried out using peripheral blood. These TCRs come from a man aged 40-50 years who had recovered from COVID-19.

The rearrangement uses TRBV7-8 and TRBJ2-5; D is perhaps TRBD1 (6 bases). Trimming stripped 3 bases from V and 5 bases from J, with 16 bases between. From germline, CDR1 is SGHVS and CDR2 FQNEAQ. The CDR3 length is 15 residues. The CDR3 loop reads CASSFRAGEFETQYF. For the CDR3, the DNA is TGTGCCAGCAGCTTTAGGGCAGGGGAGTTTGAGACCCAGTACTTC. Using reference TRBV7-8 and TRBJ2-5 for the parts outside the CDR3, the full variable domain is GAGVSQSPRYKVAKRGQDVALRCDPISGHVSLFWYQQALGQGPEFLTYFQNEAQLDKSGLPSDRFFAERPEGSVSTLKIQRTQQEDSAVYLCASSFRAGEFETQYFGPGTRLLVL.

This chain uses TRBV27 with TRBJ2-7; 8 nucleotides line up with TRBD1. The V and J ends lost 3 bases and 2 bases, in that order; junction bases with no gene match: 12. Germline values: CDR1 MNHEY, CDR2 SMNVEV (reference sequence). The CDR3 runs to 17 residues. The CDR3: CASSLAGGPNTAYEQYF. DNA of the CDR3: TGTGCCAGCAGTTTGGCAGGGGGCCCTAACACCGCCTACGAGCAGTACTTC.

Concerning this clone itself: A junction boundary mismatches the germline segment, possibly from a read error. This chain links TRBV7-7 with TRBJ2-5; D unclear. The CDR3 covers 13 residues. Germline CDR1 is SSHAT and CDR2 is FNYEAQ (reference sequence). The CDR3 DNA reads as TGTGCTAGCAGCTCGTCAGACCAAGAGACCCAGTACTTC. Translating it yields CASSSSDQETQYF.

J is TRBJ2-7 and V is TRBV28; D is perhaps TRBD2 (5 bases). The CDR3 contains 13 residues. Trimming took 8 bases from V and 2 from J, leaving 13 bases between them. From germline, CDR1 is MDHEN and CDR2 SYDVKM. In nucleotides, the CDR3 is TGTGCCAGCGCTCTCGGGGTCGCCTACGAGCAGTACTTC. It is translated as CASALGVAYEQYF.

The CDR3 DNA reads TGCAGCGCCGCAGGGATTTCAGATACGCAGTATTTT. Protein sequence: CSAAGISDTQYF. The chain couples TRBV29-1 to TRBJ2-3, with TRBD1 as a possible D gene (5 bases). The CDR3 runs to 12 residues. The V gene lost 7 bases and the J gene lost 4 bases, with 12 bases spanning the gap. CDR1 and CDR2 (germline): SQVTM, ANQGSEA.

The rearrangement joins TRBV7-2 to TRBJ2-3; tentative D call: TRBD1 (5 bases). The CDR3 totals 13 residues. Germline V lookup: CDR1 SGHTA, CDR2 FQGNSA. Between the trimmed V and J ends, which lost 4 bases and 1 base, there was a span of 6 bases. The CDR3 region is CASSSRGTDTQYF. In DNA, the CDR3 is TGTGCCAGCAGCTCCAGGGGCACAGATACGCAGTATTTT.

This chain links TRBV9 with TRBJ2-3; TRBD1 might be the D (5 bases). Germline V gene data show CDR1 as SGDLS and CDR2 as YYNGEE. The CDR3 is made up of 14 amino acids. Trimming removed 3 bases from V and 5 bases from J, with 13 bases in between. The CDR3 reads CASSAGQGKDTQYF. The CDR3 DNA sequence: TGTGCCAGCAGCGCCGGACAAGGGAAAGATACGCAGTATTTT.